The entry that follows covers one T cell receptor beta chain sequence. Its antigen is currently unknown. The data were taken from a study of T cell responses to AZD1222 COVID-19 vaccine. Clones were read by immunoSEQ multiplex PCR, and TCRdb kept only the in-frame ones, dropping some. The sample lists some 130,000 clones; 90% were seen once. Findings and caveats of the study: Most donors were white British, females outnumbered males, and clonal diversity was possibly underestimated.

The germline V and J ends were trimmed by 4 bases and 5 bases, with 17 bases remaining between them. Germline values: CDR1 MNHEY, CDR2 SMNVEV (reference sequence). The CDR3 is made up of 15 amino acids. The sample was peripheral blood, taken on day 0 of AZD1222 vaccination. The V call is TRBV27, the J call TRBJ2-5; D possibly corresponds to TRBD1 (6 bases). This TCR was recovered from an adult in good health. In DNA form, the CDR3 reads TGTGCCAGCAGTTATAGAGGGGGTGGCGCGGAGACCCAGTACTTC. The encoded protein is CASSYRGGGAETQYF.